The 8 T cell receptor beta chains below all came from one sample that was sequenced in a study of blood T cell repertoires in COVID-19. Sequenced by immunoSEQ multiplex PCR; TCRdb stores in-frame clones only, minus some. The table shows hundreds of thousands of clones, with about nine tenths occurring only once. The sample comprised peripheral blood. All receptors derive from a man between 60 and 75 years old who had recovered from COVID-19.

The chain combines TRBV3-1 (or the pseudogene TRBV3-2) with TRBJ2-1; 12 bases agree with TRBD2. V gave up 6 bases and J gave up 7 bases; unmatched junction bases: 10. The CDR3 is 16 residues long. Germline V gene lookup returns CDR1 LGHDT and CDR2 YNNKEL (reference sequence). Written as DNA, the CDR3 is TGTGCCAGCAGTTTTCTACTAGCGGGGGGTACTAATGAGCAGTTCTTC. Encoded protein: CASSFLLAGGTNEQFF.

CDR3 coding DNA: TGTGCCAGCAGTTCCTTCGACCGGGTTGGTACGCAGTATTTT. Protein sequence: CASSSFDRVGTQYF. The chain combines TRBV6-5 with TRBJ2-3; the D is unclear. The length of the CDR3 is 14 residues. V dropped 4 bases and J dropped 8 bases, with 16 bases sitting between them. The germline gives CDR1 MNHEY, CDR2 SVGAGI.

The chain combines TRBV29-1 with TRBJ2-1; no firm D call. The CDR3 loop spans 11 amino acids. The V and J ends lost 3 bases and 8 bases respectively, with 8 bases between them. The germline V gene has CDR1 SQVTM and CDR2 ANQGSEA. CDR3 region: CSVDSSHEQFF. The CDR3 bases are TGCAGCGTTGACAGTAGCCATGAGCAGTTCTTC.

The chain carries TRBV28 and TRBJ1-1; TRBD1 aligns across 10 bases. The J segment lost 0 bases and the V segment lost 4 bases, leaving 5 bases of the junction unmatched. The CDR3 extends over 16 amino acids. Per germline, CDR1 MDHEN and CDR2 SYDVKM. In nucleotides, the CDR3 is TGTGCCAGCAGTTCAAGACAGGGGGCGTTGAACACTGAAGCTTTCTTT. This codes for CASSSRQGALNTEAFF.

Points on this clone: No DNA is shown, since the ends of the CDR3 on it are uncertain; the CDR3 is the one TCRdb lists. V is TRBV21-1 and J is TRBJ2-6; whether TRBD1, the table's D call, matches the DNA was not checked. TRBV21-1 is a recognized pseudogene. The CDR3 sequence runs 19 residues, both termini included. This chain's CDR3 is CASSRTVYKCSSGANVLTF.

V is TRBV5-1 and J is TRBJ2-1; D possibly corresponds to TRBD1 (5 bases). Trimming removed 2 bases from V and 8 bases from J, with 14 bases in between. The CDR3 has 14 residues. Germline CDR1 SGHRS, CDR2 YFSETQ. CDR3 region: CASSLGWGVDEQFF. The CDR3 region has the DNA TGCGCCAGCAGCTTAGGTTGGGGCGTGGATGAGCAGTTCTTC.

CDR3 sequence: CASSLGQRVSTDTQYF. The CDR3 nucleotides read TGCGCCAGCAGCTTGGGCCAGCGGGTGAGCACAGATACGCAGTATTTT. The V gene is TRBV5-1, the J gene TRBJ2-3; D perhaps matches TRBD2 (6 bases). Trimming removed 0 bases at V and 0 bases at J, with 11 bases between. The length of the CDR3 is 16 residues. Germline V gene sequence: CDR1 SGHRS, CDR2 YFSETQ. The full variable domain, completed using reference TRBV5-1 and TRBJ2-3, is KAGVTQTPRYLIKTRGQQVTLSCSPISGHRSVSWYQQTPGQGLQFLFEYFSETQRNKGNFPGRFSGRQFSNSRSEMNVSTLELGDSALYLCASSLGQRVSTDTQYFGPGTRLTVL.

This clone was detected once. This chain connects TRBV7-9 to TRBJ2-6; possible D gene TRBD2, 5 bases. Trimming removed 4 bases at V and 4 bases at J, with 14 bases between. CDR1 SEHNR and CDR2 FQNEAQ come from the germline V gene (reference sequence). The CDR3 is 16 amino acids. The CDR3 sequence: CASSSPGVAGANVLTF. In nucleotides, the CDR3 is TGTGCCAGCAGCTCCCCCGGGGTGGCAGGGGCCAACGTCCTGACTTTC.